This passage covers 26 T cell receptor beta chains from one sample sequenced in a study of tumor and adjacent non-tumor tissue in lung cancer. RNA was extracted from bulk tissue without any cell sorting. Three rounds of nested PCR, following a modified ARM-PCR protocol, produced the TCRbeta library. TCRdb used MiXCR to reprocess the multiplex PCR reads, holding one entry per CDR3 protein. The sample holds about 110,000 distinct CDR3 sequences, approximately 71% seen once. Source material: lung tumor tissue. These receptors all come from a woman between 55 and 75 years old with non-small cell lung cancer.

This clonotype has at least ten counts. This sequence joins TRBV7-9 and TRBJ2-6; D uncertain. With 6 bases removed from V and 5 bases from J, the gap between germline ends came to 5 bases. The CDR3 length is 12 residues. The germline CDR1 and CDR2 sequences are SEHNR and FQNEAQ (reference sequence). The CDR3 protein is CASSFRANVLTF. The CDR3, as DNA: TGTGCCAGCAGTTTTAGGGCCAACGTCCTGACTTTC.

CDR3 sequence reads: CASSLVANTEAFF. The CDR3 bases are TGCGCCAGCAGCTTGGTGGCGAACACTGAAGCTTTCTTT. V gene TRBV5-1 combines with J gene TRBJ1-1; D gene ambiguous. V gave up 0 bases and J gave up 1 base, with 4 bases separating them. The CDR3 is made up of 13 amino acids. Germline-derived CDR1 and CDR2 are SGHRS and YFSETQ.

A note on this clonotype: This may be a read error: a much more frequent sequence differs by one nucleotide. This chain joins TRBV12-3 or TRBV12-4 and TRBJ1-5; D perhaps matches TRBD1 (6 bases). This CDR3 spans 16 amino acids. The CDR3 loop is CASSPTTGTNNLPQHF. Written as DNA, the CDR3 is TGTGCCAGCAGCCCCACGACCGGGACAAACAATCTGCCCCAGCATTTT.

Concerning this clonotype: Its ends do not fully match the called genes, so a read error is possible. CDR3 region: CGSSLDTGTSEQYF. As DNA, the CDR3 is TGTGGCAGCAGCTTAGATACGGGGACCTCCGAGCAGTACTTC. The V and J genes are TRBV11-3 and TRBJ2-7, with D possibly called TRBD1 or TRBD2 (5 bases each). Germline lookup yields CDR1 SGHNT and CDR2 YENEEA. There are 14 residues in the CDR3.

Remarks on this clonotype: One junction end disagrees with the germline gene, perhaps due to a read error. The CDR3: CSARIAGNSYNDQFF. The DNA for the CDR3 is TGCAGTGCCAGGATAGCGGGGAACTCCTACAATGACCAGTTCTTC. J is TRBJ2-1 and V is TRBV20-1, with 8 bases that match TRBD2. CDR1 DFQATT and CDR2 SNEGSKA come from the germline V gene (reference sequence). The CDR3 contains 15 residues.

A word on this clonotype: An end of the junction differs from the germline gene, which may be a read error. In nucleotides, the CDR3 is TGTGCCAACAGCCAGGGGGGGCGGGAGGGCCCTTTTAATGAGCAGTTCTTC. Translation gives CANSQGGREGPFNEQFF. The chain couples TRBV4-2 to TRBJ2-1; 9 nucleotides agree with TRBD2. The CDR3 is made up of 17 amino acids. The germline CDR1 and CDR2 sequences are LGHNA and YNFKEQ.

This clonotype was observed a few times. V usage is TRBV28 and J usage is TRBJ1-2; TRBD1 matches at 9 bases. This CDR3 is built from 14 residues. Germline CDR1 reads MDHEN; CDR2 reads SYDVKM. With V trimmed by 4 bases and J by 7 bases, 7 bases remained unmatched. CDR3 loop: CASSSRDRVRGYTF. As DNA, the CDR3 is TGTGCCAGCAGTTCCCGGGACAGGGTGCGTGGCTACACCTTC.

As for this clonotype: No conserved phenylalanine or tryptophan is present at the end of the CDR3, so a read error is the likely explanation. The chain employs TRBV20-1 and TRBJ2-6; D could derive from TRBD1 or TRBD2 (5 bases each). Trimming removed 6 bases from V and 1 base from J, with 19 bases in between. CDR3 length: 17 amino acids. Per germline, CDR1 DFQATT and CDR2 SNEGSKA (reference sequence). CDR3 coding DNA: TGCAGTGCCAGAATGGGAGACAGAGGGTCTGGGGCCAACGTCCTGACTGTC. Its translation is CSARMGDRGSGANVLTV.

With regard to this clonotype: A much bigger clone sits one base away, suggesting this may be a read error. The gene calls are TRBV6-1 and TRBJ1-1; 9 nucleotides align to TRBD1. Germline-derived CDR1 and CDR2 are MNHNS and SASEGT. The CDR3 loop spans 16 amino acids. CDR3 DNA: TGTGTCAGCAGTATTGGAGACAGGGGGGTCGGCACTGAAGCTTTCTTT. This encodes CVSSIGDRGVGTEAFF.

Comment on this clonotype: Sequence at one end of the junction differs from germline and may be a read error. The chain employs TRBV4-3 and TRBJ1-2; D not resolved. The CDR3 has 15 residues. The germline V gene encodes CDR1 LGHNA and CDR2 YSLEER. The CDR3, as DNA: TGCGTCAGCAACCAAGATTGGCCAAAACCCTATGGCTACACCTTC. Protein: CVSNQDWPKPYGYTF.

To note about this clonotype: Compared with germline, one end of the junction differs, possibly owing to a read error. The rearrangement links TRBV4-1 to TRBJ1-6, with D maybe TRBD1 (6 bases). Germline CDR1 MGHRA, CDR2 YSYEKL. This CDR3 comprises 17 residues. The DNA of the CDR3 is TGCGCCAGCAGCCAAGAAATTGCGGGGGCGGCGAATTCACGCCTCCACTTT. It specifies CASSQEIAGAANSRLHF.

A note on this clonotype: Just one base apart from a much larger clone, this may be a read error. The CDR3 sequence: CASSSLPRLAGVWNEQFF. Here the CDR3 DNA reads TGTGCCAGCAGCTCACTACCGAGACTAGCGGGAGTTTGGAATGAGCAGTTCTTC. The chain uses TRBV6-2 or TRBV6-3 and TRBJ2-1; 12 bases align to TRBD2. Losses at the gene ends were 6 bases for V and 7 bases for J; bases not matched to a gene: 16. There are 18 residues in the CDR3. CDR1 MNHEY and CDR2 SVGEGT come from the germline V gene.

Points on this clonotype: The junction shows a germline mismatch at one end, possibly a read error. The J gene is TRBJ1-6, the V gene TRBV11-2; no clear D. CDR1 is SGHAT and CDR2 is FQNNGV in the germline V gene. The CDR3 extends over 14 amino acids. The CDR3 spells CASSLEASNSPPHF. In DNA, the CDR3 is TGTGCCAGCAGCCTAGAAGCAAGTAACTCACCCCCCCACTTT.

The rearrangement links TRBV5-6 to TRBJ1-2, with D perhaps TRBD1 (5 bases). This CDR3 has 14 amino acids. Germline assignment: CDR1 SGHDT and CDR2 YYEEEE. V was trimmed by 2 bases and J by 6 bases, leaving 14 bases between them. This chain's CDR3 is CASSLSTGLHGYTF. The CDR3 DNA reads TGTGCCAGCAGCTTAAGTACAGGTCTCCATGGCTACACCTTC.

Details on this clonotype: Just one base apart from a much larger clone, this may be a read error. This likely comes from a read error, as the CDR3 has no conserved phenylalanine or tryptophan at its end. CDR3 nucleotides: TGCAGTGCTAGAGAAGGAGATACGCAGTATTAT. Translated, it gives CSAREGDTQYY. V usage is TRBV20-1 and J usage is TRBJ2-3; D gene uncertain. This CDR3 contains 11 residues. V was pared by 0 bases and J by 5 bases, with 3 bases between. CDR1 and CDR2 from the germline V gene are DFQATT and SNEGSKA (reference sequence).

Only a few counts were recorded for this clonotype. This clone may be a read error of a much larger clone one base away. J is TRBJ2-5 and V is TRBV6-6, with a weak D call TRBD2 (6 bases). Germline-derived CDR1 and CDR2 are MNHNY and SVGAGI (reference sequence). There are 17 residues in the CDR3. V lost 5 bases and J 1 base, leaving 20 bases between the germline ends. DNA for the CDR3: TGTGCCAGCAGTGTAGCGGCCATTGATGGCCCCCAAGAGACCCAGTACTTC. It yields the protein CASSVAAIDGPQETQYF.

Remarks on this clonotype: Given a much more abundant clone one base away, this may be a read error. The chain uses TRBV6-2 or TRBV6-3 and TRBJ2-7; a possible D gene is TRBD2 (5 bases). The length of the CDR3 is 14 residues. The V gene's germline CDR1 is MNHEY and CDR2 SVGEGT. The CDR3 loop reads CVSSYGLPSYEQYF. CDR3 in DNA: TGTGTCAGCAGTTACGGACTGCCTTCCTACGAGCAGTACTTC.

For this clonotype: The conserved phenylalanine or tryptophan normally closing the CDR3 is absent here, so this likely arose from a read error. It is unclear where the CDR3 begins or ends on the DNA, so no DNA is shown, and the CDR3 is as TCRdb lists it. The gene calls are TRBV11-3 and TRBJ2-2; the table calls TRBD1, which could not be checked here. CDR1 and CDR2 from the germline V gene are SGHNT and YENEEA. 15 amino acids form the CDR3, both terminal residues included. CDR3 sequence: CASSPGIGVTGELYL.

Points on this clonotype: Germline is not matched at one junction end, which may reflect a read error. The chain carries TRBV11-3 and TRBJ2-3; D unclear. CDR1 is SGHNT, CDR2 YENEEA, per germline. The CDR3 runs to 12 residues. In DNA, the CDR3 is TGTGCCAGCAGCTTAAAAACAGATACACAGTATTTT. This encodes CASSLKTDTQYF.

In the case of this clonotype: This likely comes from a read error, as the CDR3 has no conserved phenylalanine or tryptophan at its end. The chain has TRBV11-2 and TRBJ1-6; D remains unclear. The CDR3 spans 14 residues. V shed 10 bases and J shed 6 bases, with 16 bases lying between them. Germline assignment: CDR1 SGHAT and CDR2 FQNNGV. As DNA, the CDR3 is TGTGCCAATAGCTTAGAAGCAAGTAATTCACCCCTCCACGTT. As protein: CANSLEASNSPLHV.

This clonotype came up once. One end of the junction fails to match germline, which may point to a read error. The CDR3 is CANSLVAGTYDRYF. The CDR3 region has the DNA TGTGCCAACAGCTTAGTTGCGGGAACCTACGATCGGTACTTC. The rearrangement joins TRBV11-3 to TRBJ2-7; D is perhaps TRBD2 (6 bases). This CDR3 region has 14 residues. Germline lookup yields CDR1 SGHNT and CDR2 YENEEA.

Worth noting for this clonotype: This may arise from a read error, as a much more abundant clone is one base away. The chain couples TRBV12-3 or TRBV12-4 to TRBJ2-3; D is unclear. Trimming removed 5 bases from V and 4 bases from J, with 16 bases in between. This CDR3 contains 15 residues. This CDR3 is CASSPLAARADTQYF. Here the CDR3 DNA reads TGTGCCAGCAGTCCCCTGGCGGCCCGCGCAGATACGCAGTATTTT.

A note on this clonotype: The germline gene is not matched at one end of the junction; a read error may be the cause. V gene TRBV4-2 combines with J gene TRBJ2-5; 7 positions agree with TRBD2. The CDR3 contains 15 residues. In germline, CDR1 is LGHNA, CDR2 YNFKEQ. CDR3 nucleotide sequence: TGTGCCGGCAGCCCAAAGCGGGGACCCCAAGAGATCCAGTACTTC. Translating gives CAGSPKRGPQEIQYF.

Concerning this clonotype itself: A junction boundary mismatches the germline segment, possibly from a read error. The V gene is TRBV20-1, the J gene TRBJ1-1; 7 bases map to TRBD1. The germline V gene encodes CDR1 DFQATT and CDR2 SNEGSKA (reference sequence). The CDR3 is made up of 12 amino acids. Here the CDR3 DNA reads TGCAGTGCAGGGGGCTTTCTGACTGAACCTTTCTTT. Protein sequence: CSAGGFLTEPFF.

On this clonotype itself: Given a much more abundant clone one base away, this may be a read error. The CDR3 spells CASSLRGMAGGNQPQHF. The DNA of the CDR3 is TGTGCCAGCAGTTTACGGGGGATGGCTGGAGGCAATCAGCCCCAGCATTTT. V usage is TRBV6-2 or TRBV6-3 and J usage is TRBJ1-5, with TRBD1 as a possible D gene (5 bases). The V gene's germline CDR1 is MNHEY and CDR2 SVGEGT. The V gene lost 4 bases and the J gene lost 2 bases, with 18 bases spanning the gap. The CDR3 spans 17 residues.

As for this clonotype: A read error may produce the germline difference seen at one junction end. This chain's CDR3 is CSVRRNQHNEQFF. The CDR3 region has the DNA TGCAGTGTTAGAAGGAACCAACACAATGAGCAGTTCTTC. The rearrangement links TRBV20-1 to TRBJ2-1; D is ambiguous. The CDR3 has 13 amino acids. Germline V lookup: CDR1 DFQATT, CDR2 SNEGSKA (reference sequence).